This T cell receptor (beta chain) was documented in a study of blood T cell repertoires in COVID-19. Study in general: The origin of the acute and convalescent COVID-19 samples was the United States, Italy and Spain. PBMCs, B-cell-depleted T cells, or T cells were the source of the cDNA or gDNA that made up the material.

Per the study methods: Cell counts per sample came from amplifying reference gene primers. The assay was immunoSEQ multiplex PCR, and TCRdb's table has in-frame clones only and misses some. Clone size and V and J calls were adopted from that table, with D and trimming inferred from the DNA. Of some 33,000 clones in the sample, roughly nine tenths were seen once. In germline, CDR1 is MNHEY, CDR2 SVGAGI. V gave up 7 bases and J gave up 5 bases, with 18 bases separating them. The CDR3 is 15 amino acids. Sequencing was done on a sample of peripheral blood. The gene calls are TRBV6-5 and TRBJ2-1; tentative D call: TRBD2 (6 bases). This clonotype was sampled from a human donor in a cohort sampled during active COVID-19. The DNA for the CDR3 is TGTGCCAGCACTTGGGGGGTCGGCGCAAACAATGAGCAGTTCTTC. The encoded protein is CASTWGVGANNEQFF.